The 16 T cell receptor beta chains presented below share a single source sample, sequenced in a study of cytomegalovirus exposure and HLA in healthy donors. This PCR relied on a set of 60 Vbeta primers and 13 Jbeta primers. The protocol was immunoSEQ multiplex PCR, while the TCRdb copy is restricted to in-frame clones and leaves out a portion. The sample holds under 300,000 clones, about 81% seen once. Material: PBMCs. These receptors were obtained from a woman in her fifties or sixties in good health and CMV-seropositive.

The J gene is TRBJ2-7, the V gene TRBV18; perhaps TRBD1 as D (6 bases). Germline-derived CDR1 and CDR2 are KGHSH and LQKENI. The CDR3 consists of 14 residues. V was shortened by 3 bases and J by 4 bases, with 13 bases between the two germline ends. The CDR3 nucleotides read TGTGCCAGCTCACCTCCGGGACAAGAGTACGAGCAGTACTTC. Residues: CASSPPGQEYEQYF.

Only one count was recorded for this clone. This sequence joins TRBV5-1 and TRBJ2-2; D unclear. Trimming cost V 0 bases and J 7 bases, with 7 bases left between them. This CDR3 is built from 13 residues. Germline V lookup: CDR1 SGHRS, CDR2 YFSETQ. CDR3 in amino acids: CASSLDLFGELFF. The CDR3 coding sequence is TGCGCCAGCAGCTTGGATCTGTTCGGGGAGCTGTTTTTT.

Concerning this clone itself: Other DNA sequences of this sample code for an identical CDR3. This chain links TRBV27 with TRBJ2-5; weak D call: TRBD2 (5 bases). CDR1 and CDR2 from the germline V gene are MNHEY and SMNVEV (reference sequence). The CDR3 is made up of 14 amino acids. V shed 4 bases and J shed 5 bases, with 14 bases lying between them. DNA for the CDR3: TGTGCCAGCAGTTCCGACCCACTAGAGGAGACCCAGTACTTC. Translated: CASSSDPLEETQYF.

The chain has TRBV7-9 and TRBJ2-7; 12 bases map to TRBD1. Germline V gene sequence: CDR1 SEHNR, CDR2 FQNEAQ (reference sequence). The CDR3 extends over 15 amino acids. Trimming took 4 bases from V and 7 from J; bases not matched to a gene: 8. The CDR3 is CASSSPGQGAREQYF. CDR3 bases: TGTGCCAGCAGCTCACCGGGACAGGGGGCGCGGGAGCAGTACTTC.

This chain's CDR3 is CASSLIPGQGAYEQYF. The CDR3 DNA reads TGCGCCAGCAGCTTGATTCCGGGACAGGGGGCCTACGAGCAGTACTTC. V is TRBV5-1 and J is TRBJ2-7; 11 positions match TRBD1. CDR1 and CDR2 from the germline V gene are SGHRS and YFSETQ. Trimming removed 1 base from V and 2 bases from J; junction bases left unmatched: 5. The CDR3 is made up of 16 amino acids.

The rearrangement links TRBV4-1 to TRBJ2-2, with D possibly matching TRBD2 (5 bases). The CDR3 has 17 amino acids. The V end was cut by 1 base, the J end by 4 bases, with 16 bases between. Germline V gene lookup returns CDR1 MGHRA and CDR2 YSYEKL. CDR3 bases: TGCGCCAGCAGCCAAGGATCGGGAAGGGCACTCACCGGGGAGCTGTTTTTT. It encodes CASSQGSGRALTGELFF.

The chain uses TRBV6-5 and TRBJ2-1, with TRBD1 as a possible D gene (6 bases). This CDR3 is built from 13 residues. V was clipped by 4 bases and J by 10 bases, with 14 bases between them. Germline V lookup: CDR1 MNHEY, CDR2 SVGAGI. The CDR3 spells CASSSRQAGEQFF. As DNA, the CDR3 is TGTGCCAGCAGTTCCCGACAGGCCGGCGAGCAGTTCTTC.

J is TRBJ1-1 and V is TRBV5-1, with 8 nucleotides matching TRBD1. The trim removed 4 bases at V and 1 base at J, leaving 3 bases unmatched. The CDR3 is 14 residues long. CDR1 is SGHRS, CDR2 YFSETQ, per germline. The DNA of the CDR3 is TGCGCCAGCAGCCGACAGGGGTCGAACACTGAAGCTTTCTTT. This encodes CASSRQGSNTEAFF.

Only one count was recorded for this clone. Here the CDR3 DNA reads TGTGCCAGCAGCAAAATCCGACGGGATGAGCAGTTCTTC. Translation: CASSKIRRDEQFF. The chain combines TRBV21-1 with TRBJ2-1; TRBD2, the D gene given by the table, was not confirmed from the DNA. TRBV21-1 is listed as a pseudogene. The CDR3 runs 13 residues.

V usage is TRBV28 and J usage is TRBJ1-3, with D possibly being TRBD1 (6 bases). Trimming shortened V by 5 bases and J by 0 bases, and 17 bases separated the two germline ends. Germline lookup yields CDR1 MDHEN and CDR2 SYDVKM. The CDR3 is 17 amino acids. The CDR3 is CASSQAPGHRSGNTIYF. The DNA for the CDR3 is TGTGCCAGCAGTCAAGCGCCGGGACATCGCTCTGGAAACACCATATATTTT.

The V and J genes are TRBV5-1 and TRBJ2-3; possibly TRBD1 for D (5 bases). The CDR3 loop spans 14 amino acids. The V and J ends lost 7 bases and 0 bases respectively, with 12 bases between them. From germline, CDR1 is SGHRS and CDR2 YFSETQ. This chain's CDR3 is CASHTTASTDTQYF. As DNA, the CDR3 is TGCGCCAGCCACACGACAGCTAGCACAGATACGCAGTATTTT. Looking up the rest from reference TRBV5-1 and TRBJ2-3 gives the full variable domain: KAGVTQTPRYLIKTRGQQVTLSCSPISGHRSVSWYQQTPGQGLQFLFEYFSETQRNKGNFPGRFSGRQFSNSRSEMNVSTLELGDSALYLCASHTTASTDTQYFGPGTRLTVL.

This clone was observed a few times. The chain recombines TRBV29-1 with TRBJ2-7; 8 bases are a match to TRBD2. Trimming took 6 bases from V and 0 from J; bases not matched to a gene: 13. CDR1 SQVTM and CDR2 ANQGSEA come from the germline V gene. The CDR3 is 16 residues long. The CDR3 sequence is CSVVSQTSVYSYEQYF. The CDR3 DNA follows: TGCAGCGTAGTGAGCCAGACTAGCGTATACTCCTACGAGCAGTACTTC.

The chain recombines TRBV5-1 with TRBJ2-3; TRBD2 aligns across 7 bases. Germline V gene lookup returns CDR1 SGHRS and CDR2 YFSETQ. The CDR3 runs to 14 residues. J gave up 3 bases and V 4 bases, and 5 bases lay outside the gene matches. CDR3 coding DNA: TGCGCCAGCAGCCCTGGACTAGGAACAGATACGCAGTATTTT. Its translation: CASSPGLGTDTQYF.

The gene calls are TRBV7-9 and TRBJ1-2, with 8 bases lining up with TRBD1. The CDR3 is 19 residues long. V gave up 2 bases and J gave up 1 base; unmatched junction bases: 15. CDR1 is SEHNR, CDR2 FQNEAQ, per germline (reference sequence). The CDR3 DNA reads as TGTGCCAGCAGCTTACGCCGGTCCCCCCGGGACAGGAATAACTATGGCTACACCTTC. It yields the protein CASSLRRSPRDRNNYGYTF.

The V call is TRBV4-1, the J call TRBJ2-3; possible D gene TRBD1, 7 bases. This CDR3 is built from 15 residues. Trimming pared 3 bases from V and 4 bases from J, leaving 14 bases between. Germline CDR1 reads MGHRA; CDR2 reads YSYEKL. This CDR3 is CASSQGGTASDTQYF. CDR3 DNA: TGCGCCAGCAGCCAGGGCGGGACAGCATCAGATACGCAGTATTTT.

In its sample, this clone was seen a few times. The gene calls are TRBV11-1 and TRBJ1-1, with D unresolved. Between the trimmed V and J ends, which lost 6 bases and 3 bases, there was a span of 11 bases. CDR1 and CDR2 (germline): SGHAT, FQDESV (reference sequence). The CDR3 has 13 amino acids. This CDR3 reads CASSSRRDTEAFF. DNA of the CDR3: TGTGCCAGCAGTTCCCGTCGAGACACTGAAGCTTTCTTT.